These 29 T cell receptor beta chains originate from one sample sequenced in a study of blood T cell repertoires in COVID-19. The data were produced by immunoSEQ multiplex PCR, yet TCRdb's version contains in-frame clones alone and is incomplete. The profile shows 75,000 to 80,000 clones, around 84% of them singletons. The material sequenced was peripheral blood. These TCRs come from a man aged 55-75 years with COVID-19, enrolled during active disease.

The CDR3 nucleotides read TGTGCCAGCAGCTTGGCGTCAGGGAATAATTCACCCCTCCACTTT. It codes for CASSLASGNNSPLHF. The chain carries TRBV5-5 and TRBJ1-6; a weak D match, TRBD1 (5 bases). The CDR3 has 15 amino acids. CDR1 and CDR2 (germline): SGHKS, YYEKEE (reference sequence). V lost 0 bases to trimming and J lost 5 bases, with 9 bases between them. Full variable domain (outside the CDR3, taken from reference TRBV5-5 and TRBJ1-6): DAGVTQSPTHLIKTRGQQVTLRCSPISGHKSVSWYQQVLGQGPQFIFQYYEKEERGRGNFPDRFSARQFPNYSSELNVNALLLGDSALYLCASSLASGNNSPLHFGNGTRLTVT.

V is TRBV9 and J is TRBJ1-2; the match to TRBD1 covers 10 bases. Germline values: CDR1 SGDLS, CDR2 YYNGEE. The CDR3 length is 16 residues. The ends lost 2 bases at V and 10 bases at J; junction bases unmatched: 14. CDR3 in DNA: TGTGCCAGCAGCGTCCGGGACAGGGGTCCCGTGGTAGACTACACCTTC. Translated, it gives CASSVRDRGPVVDYTF.

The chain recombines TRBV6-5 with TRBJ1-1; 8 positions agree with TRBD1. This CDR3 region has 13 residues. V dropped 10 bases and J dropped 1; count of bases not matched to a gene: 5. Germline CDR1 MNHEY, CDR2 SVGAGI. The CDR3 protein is CATRGHKNTEAFF. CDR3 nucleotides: TGTGCCACCAGGGGGCACAAGAACACTGAAGCTTTCTTT.

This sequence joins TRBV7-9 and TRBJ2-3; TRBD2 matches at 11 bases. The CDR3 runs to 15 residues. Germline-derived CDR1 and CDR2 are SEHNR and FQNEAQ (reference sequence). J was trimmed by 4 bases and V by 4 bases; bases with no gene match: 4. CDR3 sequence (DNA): TGTGCCAGCAGCTCCGGGACTAGCGGTGCAGATACGCAGTATTTT. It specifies CASSSGTSGADTQYF. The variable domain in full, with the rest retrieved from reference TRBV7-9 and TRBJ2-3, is DTGVSQNPRHKITKRGQNVTFRCDPISEHNRLYWYRQTLGQGPEFLTYFQNEAQLEKSRLLSDRFSAERPKGSFSTLEIQRTEQGDSAMYLCASSSGTSGADTQYFGPGTRLTVL.

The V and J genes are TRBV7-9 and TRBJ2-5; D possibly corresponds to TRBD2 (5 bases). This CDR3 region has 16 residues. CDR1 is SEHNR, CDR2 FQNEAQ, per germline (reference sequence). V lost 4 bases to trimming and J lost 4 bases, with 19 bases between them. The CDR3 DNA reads TGTGCCAGCAGCTGGCGTGAGAAACAGAGGGCAGAGACCCAGTACTTC. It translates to CASSWREKQRAETQYF.

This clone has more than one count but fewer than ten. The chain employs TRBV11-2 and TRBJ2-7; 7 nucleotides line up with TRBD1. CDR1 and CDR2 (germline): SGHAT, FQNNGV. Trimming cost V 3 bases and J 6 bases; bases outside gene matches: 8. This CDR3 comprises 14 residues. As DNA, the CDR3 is TGTGCCAGCAGCTTTAACAGGGGCGGAGGCGAGCAGTACTTC. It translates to CASSFNRGGGEQYF.

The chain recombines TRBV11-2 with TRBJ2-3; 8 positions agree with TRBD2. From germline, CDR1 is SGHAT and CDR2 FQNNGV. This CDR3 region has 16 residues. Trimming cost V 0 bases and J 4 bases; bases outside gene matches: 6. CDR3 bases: TGTGCCAGCAGCTTAGATCTCGGGAGGGGTTCAGATACGCAGTATTTT. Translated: CASSLDLGRGSDTQYF. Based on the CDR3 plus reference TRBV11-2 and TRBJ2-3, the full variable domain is EAGVAQSPRYKIIEKRQSVAFWCNPISGHATLYWYQQILGQGPKLLIQFQNNGVVDDSQLPKDRFSAERLKGVDSTLKIQPAKLEDSAVYLCASSLDLGRGSDTQYFGPGTRLTVL.

DNA of the CDR3: TGTGCCAGCTCGCGGTGGGACAGGACTAATGAAAAACTGTTTTTT. As protein: CASSRWDRTNEKLFF. The chain is built from TRBV18 and TRBJ1-4; TRBD1 matches at 8 bases. Germline CDR1 KGHSH, CDR2 LQKENI. The CDR3 sequence is 15 residues long. The ends lost 6 bases at V and 2 bases at J; junction bases unmatched: 5.

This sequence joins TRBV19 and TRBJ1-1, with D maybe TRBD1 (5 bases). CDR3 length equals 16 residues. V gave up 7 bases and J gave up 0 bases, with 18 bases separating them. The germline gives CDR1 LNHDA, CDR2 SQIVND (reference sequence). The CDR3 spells CASNTLNGAMNTEAFF. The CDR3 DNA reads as TGTGCCAGTAACACCCTCAATGGGGCTATGAACACTGAAGCTTTCTTT.

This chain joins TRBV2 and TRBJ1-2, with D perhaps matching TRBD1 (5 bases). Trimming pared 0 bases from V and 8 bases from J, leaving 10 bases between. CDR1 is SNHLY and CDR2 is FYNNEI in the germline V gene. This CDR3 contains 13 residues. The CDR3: CASSEAGSGGYTF. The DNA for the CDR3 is TGTGCCAGCAGTGAAGCAGGATCAGGGGGCTACACCTTC.

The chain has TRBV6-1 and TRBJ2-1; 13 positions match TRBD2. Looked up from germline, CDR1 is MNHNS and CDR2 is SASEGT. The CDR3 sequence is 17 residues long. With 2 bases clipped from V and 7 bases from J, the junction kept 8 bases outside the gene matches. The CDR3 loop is CASSELPGLAGKNEQFF. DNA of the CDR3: TGTGCCAGCAGTGAACTACCGGGACTAGCGGGAAAAAATGAGCAGTTCTTC.

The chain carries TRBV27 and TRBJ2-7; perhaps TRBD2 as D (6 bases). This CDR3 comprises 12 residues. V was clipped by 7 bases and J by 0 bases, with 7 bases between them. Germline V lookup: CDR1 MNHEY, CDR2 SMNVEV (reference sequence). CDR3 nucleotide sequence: TGTGCCAGCACTAGCGACTCCTACGAGCAGTACTTC. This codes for CASTSDSYEQYF.

The CDR3, as DNA: TGTGCCACCAGCAGAGATCTGGCGGGGGGCTTAGAGACCCAGTACTTC. It yields the protein CATSRDLAGGLETQYF. The chain recombines TRBV15 with TRBJ2-5; 8 nucleotides match TRBD2. There are 16 residues in the CDR3. J lost 4 bases, V lost 0 bases, and 7 bases had no gene match. The germline CDR1 and CDR2 sequences are LNHNV and YYDKDF (reference sequence). The entire variable domain, with the rest obtained from reference TRBV15 and TRBJ2-5, is as follows: DAMVIQNPRYQVTQFGKPVTLSCSQTLNHNVMYWYQQKSSQAPKLLFHYYDKDFNNEADTPDNFQSRRPNTSFCFLDIRSPGLGDTAMYLCATSRDLAGGLETQYFGPGTRLLVL.

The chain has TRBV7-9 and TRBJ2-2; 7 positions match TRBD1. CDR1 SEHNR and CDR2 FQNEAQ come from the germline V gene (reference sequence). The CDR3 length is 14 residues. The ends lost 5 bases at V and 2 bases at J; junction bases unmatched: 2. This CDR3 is CASSRQGNTGELFF. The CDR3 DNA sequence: TGTGCCAGCAGCCGACAGGGTAACACCGGGGAGCTGTTTTTT.

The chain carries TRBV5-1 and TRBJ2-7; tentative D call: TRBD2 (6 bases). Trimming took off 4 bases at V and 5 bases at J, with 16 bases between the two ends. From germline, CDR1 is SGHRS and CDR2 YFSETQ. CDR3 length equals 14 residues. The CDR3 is CASSPWGDLNEQYF. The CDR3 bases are TGCGCCAGCAGCCCGTGGGGGGATCTCAACGAGCAGTACTTC.

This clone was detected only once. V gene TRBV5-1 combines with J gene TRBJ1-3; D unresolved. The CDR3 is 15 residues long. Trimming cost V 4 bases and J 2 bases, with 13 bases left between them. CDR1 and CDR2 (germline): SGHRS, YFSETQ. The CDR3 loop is CASSEGPEAGNTIYF. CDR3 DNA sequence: TGCGCCAGCAGCGAGGGCCCAGAGGCTGGAAACACCATATATTTT.

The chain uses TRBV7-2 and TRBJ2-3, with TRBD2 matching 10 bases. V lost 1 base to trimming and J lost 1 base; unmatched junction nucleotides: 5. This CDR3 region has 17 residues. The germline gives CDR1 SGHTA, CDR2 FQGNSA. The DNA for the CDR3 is TGTGCCAGCAGCTTAGTGGCGAGCGGGGGGGGCACAGATACGCAGTATTTT. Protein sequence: CASSLVASGGGTDTQYF.

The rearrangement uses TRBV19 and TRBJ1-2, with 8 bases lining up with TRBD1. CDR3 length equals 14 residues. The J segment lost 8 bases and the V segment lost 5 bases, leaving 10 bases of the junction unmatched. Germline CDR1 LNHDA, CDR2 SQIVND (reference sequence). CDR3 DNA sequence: TGTGCCAGTAGTGTACAGGGGGGCGCCAGCGGCTACACCTTC. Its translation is CASSVQGGASGYTF. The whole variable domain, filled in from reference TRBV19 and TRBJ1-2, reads DGGITQSPKYLFRKEGQNVTLSCEQNLNHDAMYWYRQDPGQGLRLIYYSQIVNDFQKGDIAEGYSVSREKKESFPLTVTSAQKNPTAFYLCASSVQGGASGYTFGSGTRLTVV.

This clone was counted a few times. In DNA, the CDR3 is TGTGCCACCAGTAACAGGGTCTCGGGCACTGAAGCTTTCTTT. Amino acids: CATSNRVSGTEAFF. This chain uses TRBV15 with TRBJ1-1, with D maybe TRBD1 (6 bases). The V end lost 6 bases, the J end lost 4 bases, and 15 bases lay between the germline ends. This CDR3 contains 14 residues. Per germline, CDR1 LNHNV and CDR2 YYDKDF (reference sequence).

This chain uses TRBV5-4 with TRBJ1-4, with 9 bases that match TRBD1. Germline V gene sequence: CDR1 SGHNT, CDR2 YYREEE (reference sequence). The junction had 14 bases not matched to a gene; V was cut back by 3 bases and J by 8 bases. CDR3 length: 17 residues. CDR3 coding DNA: TGTGCCAGCAGCTCTCCGGGACAGGGCGGAGGGGGCGAAAAACTGTTTTTT. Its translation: CASSSPGQGGGGEKLFF.

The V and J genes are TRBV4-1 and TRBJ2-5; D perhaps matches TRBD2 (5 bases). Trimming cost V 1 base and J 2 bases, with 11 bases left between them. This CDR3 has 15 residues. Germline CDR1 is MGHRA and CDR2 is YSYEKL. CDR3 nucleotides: TGCGCCAGCAGCCAAGTAGGCCGGGGTCAAGAGACCCAGTACTTC. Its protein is CASSQVGRGQETQYF.

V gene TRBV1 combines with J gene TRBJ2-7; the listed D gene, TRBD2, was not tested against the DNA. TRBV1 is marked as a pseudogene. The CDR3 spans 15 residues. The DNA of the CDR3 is TGCACCAGCAGCCCCGGGACTAAGAGCTCCTACGAGCAGTACTTC. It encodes CTSSPGTKSSYEQYF.

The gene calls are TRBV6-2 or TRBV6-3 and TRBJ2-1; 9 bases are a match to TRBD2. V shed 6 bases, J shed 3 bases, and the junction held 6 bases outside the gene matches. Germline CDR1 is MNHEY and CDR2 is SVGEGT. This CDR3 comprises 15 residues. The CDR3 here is CASSPGTSSYNEQFF. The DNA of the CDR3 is TGTGCCAGCAGCCCCGGGACTAGCAGCTACAATGAGCAGTTCTTC.

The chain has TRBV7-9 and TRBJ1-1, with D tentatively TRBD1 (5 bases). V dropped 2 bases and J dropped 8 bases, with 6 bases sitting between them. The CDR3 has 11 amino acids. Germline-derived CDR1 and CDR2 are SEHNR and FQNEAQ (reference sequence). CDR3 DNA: TGTGCCAGCAGCTTATCAGGGGAAGCTTTCTTT. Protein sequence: CASSLSGEAFF.

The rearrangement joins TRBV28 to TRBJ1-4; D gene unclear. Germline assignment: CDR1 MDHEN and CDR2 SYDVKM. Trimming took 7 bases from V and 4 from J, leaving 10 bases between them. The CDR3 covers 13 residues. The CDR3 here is CASNSFNNEKLFF. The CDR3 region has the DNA TGTGCCAGCAACAGCTTCAATAATGAAAAACTGTTTTTT.

The chain's CDR3 is CASSLYRDTEQFF. DNA for the CDR3: TGTGCCAGCAGCCTCTACAGGGACACTGAGCAGTTCTTC. The chain uses TRBV11-3 and TRBJ2-1, with D perhaps matching TRBD1 (6 bases). The CDR3 runs to 13 residues. V was trimmed by 5 bases and J by 9 bases, leaving 14 bases between them. The germline CDR1 and CDR2 sequences are SGHNT and YENEEA.

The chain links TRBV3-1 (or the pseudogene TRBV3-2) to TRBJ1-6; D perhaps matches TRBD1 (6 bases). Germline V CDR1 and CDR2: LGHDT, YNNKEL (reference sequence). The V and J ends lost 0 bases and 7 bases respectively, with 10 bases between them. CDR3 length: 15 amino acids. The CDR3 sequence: CASSQDKGVNSPLHF. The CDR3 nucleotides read TGTGCCAGCAGCCAAGATAAGGGGGTAAATTCACCCCTCCACTTT.

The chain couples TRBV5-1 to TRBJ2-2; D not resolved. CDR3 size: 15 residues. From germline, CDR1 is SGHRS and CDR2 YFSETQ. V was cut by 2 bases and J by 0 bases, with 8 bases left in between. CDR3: CASSFRVTNTGELFF. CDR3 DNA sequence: TGCGCCAGCAGCTTTCGAGTAACGAACACCGGGGAGCTGTTTTTT.

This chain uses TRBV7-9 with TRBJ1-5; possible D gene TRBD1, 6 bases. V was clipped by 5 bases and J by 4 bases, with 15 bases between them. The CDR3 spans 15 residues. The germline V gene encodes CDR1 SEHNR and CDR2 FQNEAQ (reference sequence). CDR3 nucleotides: TGTGCCAGCAGCCCTTTGGGGGGGGCGAATCAGCCCCAGCATTTT. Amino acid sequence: CASSPLGGANQPQHF.